What follows are 25 T cell receptor beta chains derived from one specimen sequenced in a study of control samples from healthy donors and cancer patients (dated by TCRdb to about 2020). Libraries came from the immunoSEQ multiplex PCR assay. The table was pulled from immuneACCESS by TCRdb, which kept in-frame rearrangements only. Such tables lose some clones; where checked, under half of the loss comes from unresolved V genes, and the rest has no known cause. The sample profile shows 5,600 or so clones; almost 85% of them were found once. Approximately 7.1% of the sample lies in the top ten. Input material: formalin-fixed, paraffin-embedded tissue. These TCRs come from a female donor with lung cancer.

Comment on this clone: The same CDR3 arises from other DNA sequences in this sample as well. V gene TRBV30 combines with J gene TRBJ1-6; 8 bases are a match to TRBD1. This CDR3 is 14 amino acids long. From germline, CDR1 is GTSNPN and CDR2 SVGIG (reference sequence). Germline trimming cut 1 base from V and 5 bases from J; bases unmatched to any gene: 1. The CDR3, as DNA: TGTGCCTGGAGTGCGGGACAGGATAATTCACCCCTCCACTTT. Translating it yields CAWSAGQDNSPLHF.

Turning to this clone: The sample has other DNA sequences that encode this CDR3 too. The rearrangement links TRBV5-1 to TRBJ2-6, with 11 bases fitting TRBD1. This CDR3 is built from 16 residues. The V and J ends lost 3 bases and 3 bases, in that order; junction bases with no gene match: 2. CDR1 is SGHRS and CDR2 is YFSETQ in the germline V gene. The CDR3 region has the DNA TGCGCCAGCAGCTGGACAGGGGGCGGTGGGGCCAACGTCCTGACTTTC. As protein: CASSWTGGGGANVLTF. The variable domain in full, with the rest retrieved from reference TRBV5-1 and TRBJ2-6, is KAGVTQTPRYLIKTRGQQVTLSCSPISGHRSVSWYQQTPGQGLQFLFEYFSETQRNKGNFPGRFSGRQFSNSRSEMNVSTLELGDSALYLCASSWTGGGGANVLTFGAGSRLTVL.

Only a few counts were recorded for this clone. V is TRBV6-5 and J is TRBJ2-2, with D uncertain. The CDR3 extends over 14 amino acids. Trimming took off 1 base at V and 4 bases at J, with 7 bases between the two ends. Per germline, CDR1 MNHEY and CDR2 SVGAGI. The CDR3 DNA sequence: TGTGCCAGCAGTTACTACAGTGTCACCGGGGAGCTGTTTTTT. It is translated as CASSYYSVTGELFF.

This chain joins TRBV5-1 and TRBJ2-5; 8 bases fit TRBD2. V shed 6 bases and J 5 bases; nucleotides not matched to a gene: 9. This CDR3 spans 14 amino acids. Germline assignment: CDR1 SGHRS and CDR2 YFSETQ. The CDR3 loop is CASNNGTSRETQYF. CDR3 sequence (DNA): TGCGCCAGCAATAACGGGACTAGTCGTGAGACCCAGTACTTC.

This chain links TRBV24-1 with TRBJ1-1; unclear D gene. The germline CDR1 and CDR2 sequences are KGHDR and SFDVKD. The CDR3 extends over 14 amino acids. The V and J ends lost 7 bases and 1 base respectively, with 12 bases between them. The CDR3 loop reads CATSGREANTEAFF. CDR3 sequence (DNA): TGTGCCACCAGCGGTAGGGAGGCGAACACTGAAGCTTTCTTT.

The CDR3 DNA reads TGTGCCAGTAGTATGGGGAATTCCAACGAGCAGTACTTC. Its translation: CASSMGNSNEQYF. The V and J genes are TRBV19 and TRBJ2-7; D unclear. V lost 3 bases, J lost 5 bases, and 11 bases lay in between. This CDR3 has 13 amino acids. Germline CDR1 reads LNHDA; CDR2 reads SQIVND (reference sequence). Using reference TRBV19 and TRBJ2-7 for the parts outside the CDR3, the full variable domain is DGGITQSPKYLFRKEGQNVTLSCEQNLNHDAMYWYRQDPGQGLRLIYYSQIVNDFQKGDIAEGYSVSREKKESFPLTVTSAQKNPTAFYLCASSMGNSNEQYFGPGTRLTVT.

The chain has TRBV5-6 and TRBJ1-2, with TRBD1 matching over 7 bases. With V trimmed by 4 bases and J by 4 bases, 10 bases remained unmatched. The CDR3 covers 15 residues. CDR1 and CDR2 (germline): SGHDT, YYEEEE. CDR3 region: CASSASGQAFYGYTF. The CDR3 DNA sequence: TGTGCCAGCAGCGCCTCCGGACAGGCATTCTATGGCTACACCTTC.

This clone occurred a few times. The chain recombines TRBV5-3 with TRBJ2-7; 10 positions agree with TRBD2. TRBV5-3 belongs to the ORF category, with a function that is uncertain. The CDR3 consists of 17 residues. V lost 0 bases and J lost 5; bases outside the gene matches: 11. In DNA, the CDR3 is TGTGCCAGAAGCTTGGTGCGTTTGCTAGCGGGAGCAAACGAGCAGTACTTC. Protein: CARSLVRLLAGANEQYF.

The V call is TRBV19, the J call TRBJ2-7, with 7 bases identical to TRBD2. Germline-derived CDR1 and CDR2 are LNHDA and SQIVND (reference sequence). The CDR3 extends over 12 amino acids. Trimming removed 5 bases from V and 7 bases from J; junction bases left unmatched: 5. Written as DNA, the CDR3 is TGTGCCAGTAGTCCGGGAGCGGGGGAGCAGTACTTC. This codes for CASSPGAGEQYF.

The CDR3 nucleotides are TGTGCCAGCAGCCGTCTTTCAGGCACGGCGGGAAAAAAAGAGACCCAGTACTTC. Protein sequence: CASSRLSGTAGKKETQYF. V is TRBV3-1 (or the pseudogene TRBV3-2) and J is TRBJ2-5, with TRBD2 as a possible D gene (6 bases). Germline V gives CDR1 LGHDT, CDR2 YNNKEL (reference sequence). V lost 4 bases and J lost 3, with 24 bases in between. The CDR3 runs 18 residues.

This clone was detected only a few times. The V and J genes are TRBV21-1 and TRBJ1-2. TRBV21-1 has pseudogene status. This CDR3 comprises 13 residues. Written as DNA, the CDR3 is TGTGCCAGCAGGAGTATAGGCTGCTATGGCTACACCTTC. Encoded protein: CASRSIGCYGYTF.

This clone was detected a few times. The V gene is TRBV27, the J gene TRBJ2-1; D not certain. The CDR3 has 13 residues. V was shortened by 5 bases and J by 2 bases, with 7 bases between the two germline ends. Germline CDR1 MNHEY, CDR2 SMNVEV (reference sequence). The CDR3 sequence: CASSPTAYNEQFF. The CDR3 DNA sequence: TGTGCCAGCAGTCCTACAGCCTACAATGAGCAGTTCTTC.

The rearrangement uses TRBV5-1 and TRBJ1-1; maybe TRBD1 (5 bases). In germline, CDR1 is SGHRS, CDR2 YFSETQ. Trimming pared 0 bases from V and 6 bases from J, leaving 12 bases between. The CDR3 has 14 amino acids. CDR3 residues: CASSLEAGRPEAFF. As DNA, the CDR3 is TGCGCCAGCAGCTTGGAGGCAGGGCGGCCTGAAGCTTTCTTT.

The V gene is TRBV5-1, the J gene TRBJ2-7, with 9 bases fitting TRBD1. The CDR3 spans 16 residues. Per the germline V gene, CDR1 is SGHRS and CDR2 is YFSETQ. V lost 4 bases to trimming and J lost 6 bases; unmatched junction nucleotides: 14. CDR3 sequence (DNA): TGCGCCAGCAGCGGGCCGGGACAGGGCTCCGGCGGCGAGCAGTACTTC. Its translation is CASSGPGQGSGGEQYF.

The chain joins TRBV3-1 (or the pseudogene TRBV3-2) to TRBJ2-7; possibly TRBD2 for D (5 bases). Per germline, CDR1 LGHDT and CDR2 YNNKEL (reference sequence). Trimming removed 0 bases from V and 1 base from J, with 10 bases in between. This CDR3 is 15 amino acids long. CDR3: CASSQDPGSSYEQYF. Here the CDR3 DNA reads TGTGCCAGCAGCCAAGATCCGGGGTCTTCCTACGAGCAGTACTTC.

V gene TRBV7-2 combines with J gene TRBJ1-2, with D tentatively TRBD1 (5 bases). The CDR3 spans 15 residues. V gave up 3 bases and J gave up 4 bases, with 15 bases separating them. In germline, CDR1 is SGHTA, CDR2 FQGNSA. The CDR3 spells CASSLGRGMSYGYTF. DNA of the CDR3: TGTGCCAGCAGCTTGGGGCGGGGGATGAGCTATGGCTACACCTTC.

The chain has TRBV7-9 and TRBJ1-5; 9 bases map to TRBD1. CDR1 and CDR2 from the germline V gene are SEHNR and FQNEAQ (reference sequence). The CDR3 spans 14 residues. J was trimmed by 7 bases and V by 4 bases; bases with no gene match: 5. The CDR3 loop is CASSSGQGQQPQHF. The CDR3 nucleotides are TGTGCCAGCAGCTCTGGACAGGGGCAACAGCCCCAGCATTTT.

V gene TRBV6-1 combines with J gene TRBJ1-1; D uncertain. CDR3 size: 12 residues. V was trimmed by 2 bases and J by 8 bases, leaving 9 bases between them. The germline V gene encodes CDR1 MNHNS and CDR2 SASEGT. The DNA for the CDR3 is TGTGCCAGCAGTGAATTTGTTCGGGAAGCTTTCTTT. Translated, it gives CASSEFVREAFF.

The CDR3 here is CASSSRYDQPQHF. In DNA, the CDR3 is TGTGCCAGTAGTAGCCGGTATGATCAGCCCCAGCATTTT. V and J are TRBV19 and TRBJ1-5, with D unresolved. Trimming cost V 4 bases and J 5 bases, with 9 bases left between them. Germline V gene lookup returns CDR1 LNHDA and CDR2 SQIVND (reference sequence). The CDR3 is made up of 13 amino acids.

This chain joins TRBV28 and TRBJ2-3; 9 bases line up with TRBD1. CDR1 is MDHEN and CDR2 is SYDVKM in the germline V gene. V lost 5 bases and J lost 1; bases outside the gene matches: 4. The CDR3 is 15 amino acids. The CDR3 protein is CASSTRTGGTDTQYF. CDR3 sequence (DNA): TGTGCCAGCAGTACACGGACAGGGGGCACAGATACGCAGTATTTT.

This chain connects TRBV11-3 to TRBJ2-5; 10 bases fit TRBD2. The germline CDR1 and CDR2 sequences are SGHNT and YENEEA. V shed 5 bases and J 4 bases; nucleotides not matched to a gene: 16. This CDR3 spans 18 amino acids. The CDR3 DNA reads TGTGCCAGCAGCCAGGGACTCGGCGAGCGGGAGGGCCTAGAGACCCAGTACTTC. Translation gives CASSQGLGEREGLETQYF.

The rearrangement joins TRBV11-3 to TRBJ1-6; weak D call: TRBD1 (5 bases). The length of the CDR3 is 15 residues. Trimming shortened V by 4 bases and J by 7 bases, and 14 bases separated the two germline ends. CDR1 is SGHNT, CDR2 YENEEA, per germline. The CDR3: CASSSAGGTNSPLHF. CDR3 nucleotides: TGTGCCAGCAGCTCCGCGGGGGGAACCAATTCACCCCTCCACTTT.

This clone has a handful of counts. This chain connects TRBV6-5 to TRBJ1-3, with TRBD1 identical over 7 bases. Trimming took 6 bases from V and 0 from J; bases not matched to a gene: 5. The CDR3 sequence is 15 residues long. The germline gives CDR1 MNHEY, CDR2 SVGAGI. The CDR3, as DNA: TGTGCCAGCAGCAGACAGGGAAGCTCTGGAAACACCATATATTTT. Translated, it gives CASSRQGSSGNTIYF.

This rearrangement joins TRBV27 to TRBJ1-1, with TRBD1 matching over 8 bases. Germline loops: CDR1 MNHEY, CDR2 SMNVEV (reference sequence). The CDR3 spans 14 residues. Unmatched junction bases numbered 0, after V lost 0 bases and J lost 3 bases. CDR3 residues: CASSLSRGHTEAFF. Written as DNA, the CDR3 is TGTGCCAGCAGTTTATCCAGGGGGCACACTGAAGCTTTCTTT.

The genes are TRBV4-3 and TRBJ2-7; no definite D call. V lost 0 bases to trimming and J lost 5 bases, with 17 bases between them. The germline V gene has CDR1 LGHNA and CDR2 YSLEER. This CDR3 is built from 16 residues. The CDR3 here is CASSQDGPGQVHEQYF. Here the CDR3 DNA reads TGCGCCAGCAGCCAAGATGGGCCCGGCCAGGTCCACGAGCAGTACTTC.